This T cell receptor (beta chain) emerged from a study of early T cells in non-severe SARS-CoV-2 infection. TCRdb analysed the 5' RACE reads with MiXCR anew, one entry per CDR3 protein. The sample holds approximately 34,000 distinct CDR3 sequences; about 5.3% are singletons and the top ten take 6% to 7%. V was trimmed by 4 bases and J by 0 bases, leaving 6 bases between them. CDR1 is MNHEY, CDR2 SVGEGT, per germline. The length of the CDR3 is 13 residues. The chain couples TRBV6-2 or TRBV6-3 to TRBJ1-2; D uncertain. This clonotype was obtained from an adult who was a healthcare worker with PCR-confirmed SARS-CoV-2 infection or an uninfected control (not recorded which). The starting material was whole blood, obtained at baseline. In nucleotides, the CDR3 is TGTGCCAGCAGTTCAAGTGCTAACTATGGCTACACCTTC. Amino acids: CASSSSANYGYTF.